This section outlines one T cell receptor beta chain sequence together with its context. This record belongs to a study of blood T cell repertoires in COVID-19. Overall study: COVID-19 samples from acute and convalescent phases originated in the United States, Italy and Spain. T cells, B-cell-depleted T cells, or PBMCs provided the cDNA or gDNA that served as material.

Original processing methods: For nucleated cells, counts were estimated from reference gene primer amplification. TCRdb's copy holds only in-frame clones and misses some; the assay was immunoSEQ multiplex PCR. That table is the source of V, J and clone size, and D and trimming were worked out from the DNA. The table lists 99,000 or so clones, roughly 84% of them singletons. V shed 5 bases and J 4 bases; nucleotides not matched to a gene: 3. There are 13 residues in the CDR3. Germline V gene sequence: CDR1 LNHDA, CDR2 SQIVND (reference sequence). V is TRBV19 and J is TRBJ1-2; 8 bases line up with TRBD1. Sample: peripheral blood. This clonotype originated in a man between 60 and 75 years old with acute or convalescent COVID-19. The CDR3 nucleotides are TGTGCCAGTAGTCCAGGGGGCAGCTATGGCTACACCTTC. It encodes CASSPGGSYGYTF.